This TCR beta chain was obtained from a study of spatial heterogeneity in lung cancer. The CDR3 is made up of 16 amino acids. V lost 2 bases and J 7 bases, leaving 17 bases between the germline ends. Germline assignment: CDR1 KGHDR and CDR2 SFDVKD. TCRdb redid the calling of the 5' RACE reads with MiXCR, one entry per CDR3 protein. The sample shows thousands of distinct CDR3 sequences, roughly 35% of them seen only once. Study-wide results and caveats: Ubiquitous expanded tumor TCRs were seen in blood more at resection than at follow-up.

This sample's time point: sample taken at primary tumor resection. Whole RNA came from tumor, nontumor lung or frozen PBMC and was sequenced without being sorted. The donor population consisted of some 70 patients with untreated, early-stage non-small cell lung cancer. For this clonotype: What it recognizes is unknown. This beta chain turned up in a library designed for alpha chains; as an off-target read, its abundance says little.

The V and J genes are TRBV24-1 and TRBJ2-1, with a possible D match to TRBD1 (6 bases). This clonotype was sampled from a male donor with early-stage non-small cell lung cancer. The sample was PBMCs, taken at surgery. Here the CDR3 reads CATSDSISLDRNEQFF. In DNA, the CDR3 is TGTGCCACCAGTGATTCTATATCTCTGGACAGAAATGAGCAGTTCTTC.